Below are 27 T cell receptor beta chains sequenced from a single sample in a study of identical twins (dated by TCRdb to about 2016). The method was 5' RACE. The data were produced on an Illumina HiSeq 2000. In TCRdb, the public reads were trimmed at Q25 with fastp and aligned with MiXCR, with productive beta chains retained. Rows are unified per CDR3 protein, each entry keeping the most common DNA and genes. This sample holds some 690,000 distinct CDR3 sequences; around 20% were observed only once. The ten largest clones represent approximately 4.3% of the sample. These data were likewise used in another study, on T cells expressing NK-cell markers.

The source material was PBMCs. The receptors shown here come from a woman younger than 35 in good health.

The chain carries TRBV20-1 and TRBJ2-1; 15 bases agree with TRBD2. Losses at the gene ends were 5 bases for V and 12 bases for J; bases not matched to a gene: 5. Germline V gives CDR1 DFQATT, CDR2 SNEGSKA (reference sequence). The CDR3 runs to 13 residues. The CDR3 bases are TGCAGTGCTCACGGACTAGCGGGAGGGGTGCAGTTCTTC. This encodes CSAHGLAGGVQFF.

V and J are TRBV12-3 or TRBV12-4 and TRBJ2-7, with D perhaps TRBD1 (6 bases). V gave up 3 bases and J gave up 4 bases, with 13 bases separating them. There are 14 residues in the CDR3. The CDR3 spells CASSFSGHTYEQYF. CDR3 DNA: TGTGCCAGCAGTTTTTCGGGACACACGTACGAGCAGTACTTC.

The gene calls are TRBV9 and TRBJ2-3, with 7 bases that match TRBD2. Losses at the gene ends were 0 bases for V and 4 bases for J; bases not matched to a gene: 8. The germline V gene encodes CDR1 SGDLS and CDR2 YYNGEE. This CDR3 has 16 amino acids. The CDR3 spells CASSVGGGLEADTQYF. Written as DNA, the CDR3 is TGTGCCAGCAGCGTAGGGGGAGGGCTGGAGGCAGATACGCAGTATTTT.

The chain joins TRBV6-5 to TRBJ1-2, with D unclear. Trimming stripped 9 bases from V and 0 bases from J, with 8 bases between. Germline CDR1 MNHEY, CDR2 SVGAGI. The length of the CDR3 is 12 residues. The CDR3 bases are TGTGCCAGTAGGAGAGCTAACTATGGCTACACCTTC. It is translated as CASRRANYGYTF.

This clonotype was observed many times. J is TRBJ2-1 and V is TRBV12-3 or TRBV12-4; D is uncertain. V was clipped by 1 base and J by 9 bases, with 10 bases between them. The CDR3 spans 13 residues. The CDR3 loop reads CASSLDGSTEQFF. CDR3 DNA sequence: TGTGCCAGCAGTTTAGACGGCTCGACTGAGCAGTTCTTC.

The chain joins TRBV6-5 to TRBJ2-2; D uncertain. Germline values: CDR1 MNHEY, CDR2 SVGAGI. The CDR3 runs to 15 residues. V lost 4 bases and J lost 6, with 15 bases in between. The CDR3 reads CASSSQLLKAGELFF. The CDR3 nucleotides read TGTGCCAGCAGTTCCCAACTCCTAAAAGCCGGGGAGCTGTTTTTT.

A few counts support this clonotype. J is TRBJ2-3 and V is TRBV20-1; D possibly matches TRBD1 or TRBD2 (6 bases each). The length of the CDR3 is 15 residues. Trimming took 0 bases from V and 4 from J, leaving 14 bases between them. The germline gives CDR1 DFQATT, CDR2 SNEGSKA (reference sequence). DNA for the CDR3: TGCAGTGCTAGAGATCCCATGGGGGGCGCAGATACGCAGTATTTT. Protein: CSARDPMGGADTQYF.

This clonotype came up a few times. The rearrangement links TRBV5-5 to TRBJ2-7, with 8 positions matching TRBD2. Germline CDR1 SGHKS, CDR2 YYEKEE (reference sequence). With 2 bases clipped from V and 2 bases from J, the junction kept 3 bases outside the gene matches. This CDR3 region has 14 residues. Here the CDR3 reads CASSFPGLAYEQYF. The CDR3 bases are TGTGCCAGCAGCTTCCCGGGACTAGCCTACGAGCAGTACTTC.

This clonotype appeared many times. This sequence joins TRBV29-1 and TRBJ1-1; D gene unclear. This CDR3 spans 10 amino acids. The ends were cut back, 7 bases at V and 7 bases at J, with 10 bases in the middle. Germline CDR1 reads SQVTM; CDR2 reads ANQGSEA. Here the CDR3 reads CSAGHNEAFF. The DNA for the CDR3 is TGCAGCGCCGGTCATAATGAAGCTTTCTTT. The full variable domain, completed using reference TRBV29-1 and TRBJ1-1, is SAVISQKPSRDICQRGTSLTIQCQVDSQVTMMFWYRQQPGQSLTLIATANQGSEATYESGFVIDKFPISRPNLTFSTLTVSNMSPEDSSIYLCSAGHNEAFFGQGTRLTVV.

The J gene is TRBJ1-5, the V gene TRBV7-2; 8 bases are shared with TRBD1. With 5 bases clipped from V and 7 bases from J, the junction kept 4 bases outside the gene matches. Germline CDR1 SGHTA, CDR2 FQGNSA. This CDR3 is 13 amino acids long. The CDR3 DNA reads as TGTGCCAGCAGCGAGGACAGGGCCCAGCCCCAGCATTTT. This encodes CASSEDRAQPQHF.

DNA of the CDR3: TGTGCCAGCTCACCTTTGAGCGGAGAAGAGACCCAGTACTTC. This encodes CASSPLSGEETQYF. The chain couples TRBV18 to TRBJ2-5; a possible D gene is TRBD2 (5 bases). CDR3 length: 14 residues. Deletions cut 3 bases from V and 3 bases from J, with 11 bases between. Germline CDR1 reads KGHSH; CDR2 reads LQKENI.

This clonotype was found a few times. V usage is TRBV6-5 and J usage is TRBJ1-4; 7 bases align to TRBD1. From germline, CDR1 is MNHEY and CDR2 SVGAGI. The length of the CDR3 is 14 residues. V was pared by 5 bases and J by 3 bases, with 3 bases of the junction left unmatched. The CDR3 spells CASSNRGANEKLFF. CDR3 sequence (DNA): TGTGCCAGCAGTAACAGGGGAGCTAATGAAAAACTGTTTTTT.

The J gene is TRBJ2-7, the V gene TRBV6-1; the D gene is possibly TRBD2 (6 bases). V was pared by 7 bases and J by 6 bases, with 16 bases between. CDR3 size: 13 residues. Germline CDR1 is MNHNS and CDR2 is SASEGT. CDR3 sequence: CASKKGTRGEQYF. DNA of the CDR3: TGTGCCAGCAAAAAGGGGACTCGCGGCGAGCAGTACTTC.

The chain recombines TRBV7-2 with TRBJ2-1; possibly TRBD2 for D (6 bases). Trimming removed 1 base from V and 12 bases from J, with 16 bases in between. This CDR3 contains 14 residues. Germline CDR1 reads SGHTA; CDR2 reads FQGNSA. CDR3 residues: CASSLGDYLSGQFF. The CDR3 DNA reads TGTGCCAGCAGCTTAGGAGACTACCTTAGCGGGCAGTTCTTC.

This clonotype was seen a few times. The V and J genes are TRBV10-3 and TRBJ2-3; 9 bases map to TRBD1. Germline V CDR1 and CDR2: ENHRY, SYGVKD. After removal of 0 bases from V and 4 bases from J, the junction contained 2 bases not matched to a gene. The CDR3 spans 15 residues. The CDR3 bases are TGTGCCATCAGTGAGTCGACAGGGGGACCAGATACGCAGTATTTT. Protein: CAISESTGGPDTQYF.

The rearrangement uses TRBV7-2 and TRBJ1-1; D unclear. Germline V gene data show CDR1 as SGHTA and CDR2 as FQGNSA. V gave up 6 bases and J gave up 7 bases, with 15 bases separating them. The CDR3 has 13 residues. CDR3 DNA sequence: TGTGCCAGCAGGCTTAGTCCCAGGCTTGAAGCTTTCTTT. Its protein is CASRLSPRLEAFF.

The CDR3, as DNA: TGCAGTGGGATACGACGTGGGACACGCGTCGTGGGGGATACGCAGTATTTT. As protein: CSGIRRGTRVVGDTQYF. V is TRBV20-1 and J is TRBJ2-3, with D possibly being TRBD1 (6 bases). The CDR3 runs to 17 residues. Germline V gene data show CDR1 as DFQATT and CDR2 as SNEGSKA (reference sequence). V lost 7 bases and J 6 bases, leaving 29 bases between the germline ends.

There are many counts of this clonotype. V and J are TRBV20-1 and TRBJ2-3; D may be TRBD2 (5 bases). V shed 6 bases and J shed 5 bases, with 12 bases lying between them. This CDR3 region has 12 residues. Germline lookup yields CDR1 DFQATT and CDR2 SNEGSKA (reference sequence). Here the CDR3 reads CSARAGGDTQYF. As DNA, the CDR3 is TGCAGTGCGCGGGCGGGTGGAGATACGCAGTATTTT.

This clonotype has ten or more counts. The chain employs TRBV15 and TRBJ2-3; D is ambiguous. The CDR3 is made up of 11 amino acids. Germline values: CDR1 LNHNV, CDR2 YYDKDF (reference sequence). The V end was cut by 5 bases, the J end by 6 bases, with 6 bases between. The CDR3 nucleotides read TGTGCCACCAGCCACTTGGATACGCAGTATTTT. It codes for CATSHLDTQYF.

This clonotype was observed a handful of times. This chain connects TRBV6-5 to TRBJ2-3; D might be TRBD2 (6 bases). Trimming cost V 0 bases and J 4 bases, with 8 bases left between them. This CDR3 is 14 amino acids long. Germline V gives CDR1 MNHEY, CDR2 SVGAGI. CDR3 protein: CASSYSASADTQYF. The CDR3 DNA is TGTGCCAGCAGTTACTCTGCTAGCGCAGATACGCAGTATTTT.

The rearrangement joins TRBV27 to TRBJ2-2; D is perhaps TRBD2 (6 bases). The germline gives CDR1 MNHEY, CDR2 SMNVEV (reference sequence). The CDR3 has 17 residues. With 2 bases removed from V and 8 bases from J, the gap between germline ends came to 21 bases. CDR3 bases: TGTGCCAGCAGTTTACTCGCCGCGGGGCTAGGACTGGGGGAGCTGTTTTTT. Amino acid sequence: CASSLLAAGLGLGELFF.

The table lists this clonotype with a few counts. The chain joins TRBV27 to TRBJ1-1; possible D gene TRBD1, 5 bases. Between the trimmed V and J ends, which lost 7 bases and 4 bases, there was a span of 13 bases. CDR3 length: 13 residues. The germline gives CDR1 MNHEY, CDR2 SMNVEV (reference sequence). The CDR3 DNA reads as TGTGCCAGCAAGGGCACCGGGGGCACTGAAGCTTTCTTT. Protein sequence: CASKGTGGTEAFF.

The chain uses TRBV7-9 and TRBJ2-1, with 7 bases matching TRBD2. The V gene end was trimmed by 4 bases and the J gene end by 4 bases; junction bases not matched to a gene: 10. This CDR3 is built from 16 residues. Germline loops: CDR1 SEHNR, CDR2 FQNEAQ (reference sequence). CDR3 in amino acids: CASSSIGTTRYNEQFF. The CDR3 DNA sequence: TGTGCCAGCAGCTCTATAGGGACTACAAGGTACAATGAGCAGTTCTTC.

The sample holds a few counts of this clonotype. The chain is built from TRBV20-1 and TRBJ2-7; TRBD2 matches 10 bases. The CDR3 length is 11 residues. Germline CDR1 is DFQATT and CDR2 is SNEGSKA (reference sequence). V was pared by 8 bases and J by 3 bases, with 1 base of the junction left unmatched. This chain's CDR3 is CSLAGGYEQYF. Written as DNA, the CDR3 is TGCAGTTTAGCGGGGGGCTACGAGCAGTACTTC.

This chain links TRBV5-1 with TRBJ2-5; D possibly corresponds to TRBD1 (6 bases). V was shortened by 3 bases and J by 8 bases, with 17 bases between the two germline ends. The germline V gene encodes CDR1 SGHRS and CDR2 YFSETQ. This CDR3 has 14 amino acids. The CDR3 DNA reads as TGCGCCAGCAGCTACGGACAGCCGAGCGATACCCAGTACTTC. It translates to CASSYGQPSDTQYF.

This clonotype was counted only a few times. The rearrangement joins TRBV7-8 to TRBJ1-1; D not certain. The length of the CDR3 is 13 residues. Looked up from germline, CDR1 is SGHVS and CDR2 is FQNEAQ. V was shortened by 6 bases and J by 9 bases, with 17 bases between the two germline ends. As DNA, the CDR3 is TGTGCCAGCAGTTCCGGGCCCGGGAGGAAAGCTTTCTTT. Protein product: CASSSGPGRKAFF.

This clonotype appeared a few times. This chain joins TRBV5-6 and TRBJ2-7, with D perhaps being TRBD1 or TRBD2 (5 bases each). Germline CDR1 reads SGHDT; CDR2 reads YYEEEE. This CDR3 spans 15 amino acids. Trimming removed 4 bases from V and 2 bases from J, with 16 bases in between. The CDR3 sequence: CASSRGGADTYEQYF. For the CDR3, the DNA is TGTGCCAGCAGCAGAGGTGGAGCGGACACCTACGAGCAGTACTTC.